The 21 T cell receptor beta chains listed next were all sequenced from one sample in a study of identifying expanded T cells in peripheral blood. Sequencing used immunoSEQ multiplex PCR; TCRdb keeps in-frame clones, though not all of them. This repertoire shows about 85,000 clones, 88% found once; its top ten account for around 20%. Material for sequencing was blood. These receptors were taken from a person aged 18 to 70 in good health.

In its sample, this clone was seen once. The V call is TRBV7-8, the J call TRBJ1-1; tentatively, D is TRBD1 (5 bases). Trimming took 2 bases from V and 0 from J, leaving 10 bases between them. The length of the CDR3 is 15 residues. Per germline, CDR1 SGHVS and CDR2 FQNEAQ. CDR3 sequence (DNA): TGTGCCAGCAGCTTATACCCAGGGCTGAACACTGAAGCTTTCTTT. Its translation is CASSLYPGLNTEAFF.

Concerning this clone: One junction end does not reproduce the germline sequence, and a read error may be involved. The CDR3 coding sequence is TGTGCCAGCAGTTCCCCTACTGTCTTT. It is translated as CASSSPTVF. The J gene is TRBJ1-1, the V gene TRBV28; no reliable D call. The CDR3 contains 9 residues. Germline loops: CDR1 MDHEN, CDR2 SYDVKM. Variable domain in full (rest from reference TRBV28 and TRBJ1-1): DVKVTQSSRYLVKRTGEKVFLECVQDMDHENMFWYRQDPGLGLRLIYFSYDVKMKEKGDIPEGYSVSREKKERFSLILESASTNQTSMYLCASSSPTVFGQGTRLTVV.

The genes are TRBV5-1 and TRBJ2-2; 13 nucleotides line up with TRBD2. Per germline, CDR1 SGHRS and CDR2 YFSETQ. This CDR3 spans 17 amino acids. The trim removed 0 bases at V and 5 bases at J, leaving 4 bases unmatched. The CDR3: CASSLVPGLAGTGELFF. The CDR3 nucleotides are TGCGCCAGCAGCTTGGTTCCGGGACTAGCGGGGACCGGGGAGCTGTTTTTT.

The rearrangement joins TRBV27 to TRBJ1-1, with a possible D match to TRBD1 (5 bases). Germline V gene sequence: CDR1 MNHEY, CDR2 SMNVEV (reference sequence). The CDR3 is made up of 14 amino acids. The V gene lost 5 bases and the J gene lost 1 base, with 11 bases spanning the gap. CDR3 DNA sequence: TGTGCCAGCAGTCCCCGGGGCCCGAACACTGAAGCTTTCTTT. It codes for CASSPRGPNTEAFF.

The rearrangement joins TRBV6-1 to TRBJ1-1, with D possibly being TRBD1 (5 bases). CDR1 and CDR2 (germline): MNHNS, SASEGT. The V end was cut by 6 bases, the J end by 3 bases, with 14 bases between. This CDR3 has 14 residues. Here the CDR3 reads CASSIGAGYTEAFF. The CDR3 nucleotides read TGTGCCAGCAGCATTGGGGCCGGGTACACTGAAGCTTTCTTT.

V usage is TRBV5-1 and J usage is TRBJ2-5; possibly TRBD1 for D (7 bases). Germline-derived CDR1 and CDR2 are SGHRS and YFSETQ. V lost 2 bases, J lost 5 bases, and 10 bases lay in between. The CDR3 runs to 13 residues. The CDR3 DNA follows: TGCGCCAGCAGCTTACAGGGGAGGGAGACCCAGTACTTC. This translates into CASSLQGRETQYF. Full variable domain (remainder filled in from reference TRBV5-1 and TRBJ2-5): KAGVTQTPRYLIKTRGQQVTLSCSPISGHRSVSWYQQTPGQGLQFLFEYFSETQRNKGNFPGRFSGRQFSNSRSEMNVSTLELGDSALYLCASSLQGRETQYFGPGTRLLVL.

The chain recombines TRBV7-2 with TRBJ1-2; a possible D gene is TRBD1 (5 bases). Germline V gene lookup returns CDR1 SGHTA and CDR2 FQGNSA. V was cut by 3 bases and J by 6 bases, with 11 bases left in between. The CDR3 spans 13 residues. CDR3 bases: TGTGCCAGCAGCTTGCACGACAGAGATGGCTACACCTTC. Translating gives CASSLHDRDGYTF.

The chain links TRBV11-1 to TRBJ2-2, with TRBD2 identical over 8 bases. The CDR3 totals 17 residues. V was pared by 3 bases and J by 1 base, with 7 bases of the junction left unmatched. CDR1 is SGHAT, CDR2 FQDESV, per germline (reference sequence). Written as DNA, the CDR3 is TGTGCCAGCAGCTTCGCCCCGGGGGGGCGGAACACCGGGGAGCTGTTTTTT. Translation: CASSFAPGGRNTGELFF.

The chain employs TRBV5-1 and TRBJ1-1; 7 bases align to TRBD1. V shed 6 bases, J shed 3 bases, and the junction held 14 bases outside the gene matches. This CDR3 region has 16 residues. Germline CDR1 and CDR2: SGHRS and YFSETQ. The CDR3 reads CASNPRVGGRDTEAFF. CDR3 bases: TGCGCCAGCAACCCCAGGGTAGGGGGCAGGGACACTGAAGCTTTCTTT. Looking up the rest from reference TRBV5-1 and TRBJ1-1 gives the full variable domain: KAGVTQTPRYLIKTRGQQVTLSCSPISGHRSVSWYQQTPGQGLQFLFEYFSETQRNKGNFPGRFSGRQFSNSRSEMNVSTLELGDSALYLCASNPRVGGRDTEAFFGQGTRLTVV.

The chain recombines TRBV6-1 with TRBJ1-5; no reliable D call. The V gene's germline CDR1 is MNHNS and CDR2 SASEGT. Trimming took off 4 bases at V and 0 bases at J, with 10 bases between the two ends. The CDR3 totals 15 residues. The CDR3 loop reads CASSVGWASNQPQHF. Here the CDR3 DNA reads TGTGCCAGCAGTGTCGGGTGGGCTAGCAATCAGCCCCAGCATTTT.

This clone was seen more than once but under ten times. This chain uses TRBV2 with TRBJ1-1; D gene uncertain. V was clipped by 4 bases and J by 1 base, with 7 bases between them. Per the germline V gene, CDR1 is SNHLY and CDR2 is FYNNEI. This CDR3 has 13 residues. The CDR3, as DNA: TGTGCCAGCAGTGGGTTGCGGAACACTGAAGCTTTCTTT. Protein: CASSGLRNTEAFF.

V and J are TRBV27 and TRBJ2-7; possibly TRBD1 or TRBD2 for D (6 bases each). CDR1 and CDR2 (germline): MNHEY, SMNVEV (reference sequence). V lost 6 bases and J lost 2, with 14 bases in between. CDR3 length equals 14 residues. CDR3 sequence: CASSPGDITYEQYF. The CDR3 DNA is TGTGCCAGCAGCCCGGGGGACATCACCTACGAGCAGTACTTC.

The chain recombines TRBV4-3 with TRBJ1-2; no reliable D call. Trimming left V 0 bases short and J 4 bases short, with 12 bases between. CDR3 size: 15 residues. The germline gives CDR1 LGHNA, CDR2 YSLEER. The CDR3: CASSQDEGFSYGYTF. The CDR3, as DNA: TGCGCCAGCAGCCAAGATGAGGGATTTAGCTATGGCTACACCTTC.

Remarks on this clone: The junction differs from germline at one of its ends, possibly a read error. This chain uses TRBV4-1 with TRBJ1-1; TRBD1 matches at 8 bases. The V gene's germline CDR1 is MGHRA and CDR2 YSYEKL. This CDR3 is built from 11 residues. The CDR3 is CASSEDRGAFF. CDR3 sequence (DNA): TGCGCCAGCAGCGAAGACAGGGGAGCTTTCTTT.

J is TRBJ1-4 and V is TRBV19, with a weak D call TRBD1 (5 bases). The V and J ends lost 5 bases and 6 bases respectively, with 13 bases between them. The V gene's germline CDR1 is LNHDA and CDR2 SQIVND (reference sequence). The CDR3 totals 14 residues. Here the CDR3 DNA reads TGTGCCAGTAGTCCGTCGGGGGGGGATGAAAAACTGTTTTTT. Amino acid sequence: CASSPSGGDEKLFF.

The V gene is TRBV5-6, the J gene TRBJ1-2; TRBD1 matches 8 bases. The CDR3 is 14 amino acids. Losses at the gene ends were 1 base for V and 4 bases for J; bases not matched to a gene: 3. Germline V gene data show CDR1 as SGHDT and CDR2 as YYEEEE. Here the CDR3 reads CASSLYTGGYGYTF. The CDR3 bases are TGTGCCAGCAGCTTGTATACAGGGGGCTATGGCTACACCTTC. The entire variable domain, with the rest obtained from reference TRBV5-6 and TRBJ1-2, is as follows: DAGVTQSPTHLIKTRGQQVTLRCSPKSGHDTVSWYQQALGQGPQFIFQYYEEEERQRGNFPDRFSGHQFPNYSSELNVNALLLGDSALYLCASSLYTGGYGYTFGSGTRLTVV.

The rearrangement joins TRBV27 to TRBJ1-6, with D tentatively TRBD1 (5 bases). Trimming removed 6 bases at V and 8 bases at J, with 20 bases between. This CDR3 has 16 residues. Per the germline V gene, CDR1 is MNHEY and CDR2 is SMNVEV (reference sequence). CDR3 in amino acids: CASRFRRGGQDSPLHF. Written as DNA, the CDR3 is TGTGCCAGCAGATTCAGGCGGGGCGGTCAGGATTCACCCCTCCACTTT.

The chain has TRBV5-1 and TRBJ2-3, with D tentatively TRBD2 (5 bases). This CDR3 is 15 amino acids long. CDR1 and CDR2 from the germline V gene are SGHRS and YFSETQ. Deletions cut 5 bases from V and 3 bases from J, with 16 bases between. The CDR3 spells CASSWTGLGTDTQYF. CDR3 coding DNA: TGCGCCAGCAGTTGGACTGGGCTTGGGACAGATACGCAGTATTTT. Supplemented by reference TRBV5-1 and TRBJ2-3, the full variable domain reads KAGVTQTPRYLIKTRGQQVTLSCSPISGHRSVSWYQQTPGQGLQFLFEYFSETQRNKGNFPGRFSGRQFSNSRSEMNVSTLELGDSALYLCASSWTGLGTDTQYFGPGTRLTVL.

The chain couples TRBV5-4 to TRBJ1-4, with 7 bases lining up with TRBD1. V lost 5 bases, J lost 7 bases, and 11 bases stayed unmatched. The CDR3 has 15 amino acids. The germline gives CDR1 SGHNT, CDR2 YYREEE (reference sequence). The CDR3 loop is CASRPDRAGSEKLFF. The CDR3 DNA is TGTGCCAGCAGACCCGACAGGGCAGGTAGTGAAAAACTGTTTTTT.

The chain recombines TRBV4-2 with TRBJ1-6; TRBD1 agrees at 7 bases. The CDR3 sequence is 16 residues long. Trimming took 0 bases from V and 8 from J; bases not matched to a gene: 7. Germline CDR1 LGHNA, CDR2 YNFKEQ. The CDR3: CASSQDGQGVHSPLHF. The CDR3 DNA reads TGTGCCAGCAGCCAAGATGGCCAGGGGGTTCATTCACCCCTCCACTTT.

V is TRBV11-2 and J is TRBJ2-2, with TRBD1 matching 8 bases. The CDR3 has 14 amino acids. V lost 5 bases and J lost 1; bases outside the gene matches: 0. Germline V gene lookup returns CDR1 SGHAT and CDR2 FQNNGV. The CDR3 DNA follows: TGTGCCAGCAGCGACAGGGGGAACACCGGGGAGCTGTTTTTT. Residues: CASSDRGNTGELFF.